These 30 T cell receptor beta chains came from one sample sequenced in a study of blood T cell repertoires in COVID-19. Using immunoSEQ multiplex PCR, the repertoire was profiled, and TCRdb retains in-frame clones only, with some absent. The sample has about 150,000 clones, about 90% seen once. Sequenced sample: peripheral blood. The receptors derive from a man in his fifties or sixties with acute or convalescent COVID-19.

V is TRBV3-1 (or the pseudogene TRBV3-2) and J is TRBJ1-4, with D perhaps TRBD1 (6 bases). V was pared by 4 bases and J by 8 bases, with 14 bases between. The CDR3 is made up of 14 amino acids. CDR1 and CDR2 from the germline V gene are LGHDT and YNNKEL (reference sequence). The CDR3 region is CASSLRGNGEKLFF. The CDR3 DNA reads TGTGCCAGCAGCCTTAGGGGGAATGGAGAAAAACTGTTTTTT.

The CDR3 DNA is TGTGCCAGCATCAACAAGTGGGATGTTAGCGGGAGTTTGGGAGAGACCCAGTACTTC. Protein sequence: CASINKWDVSGSLGETQYF. The chain recombines TRBV28 with TRBJ2-5; 9 bases fit TRBD2. The CDR3 is 19 residues long. Germline CDR1 and CDR2: MDHEN and SYDVKM. The trim removed 7 bases at V and 4 bases at J, leaving 22 bases unmatched.

The J gene is TRBJ1-1, the V gene TRBV18, with TRBD1 matching over 11 bases. V was pared by 4 bases and J by 1 base, with 11 bases of the junction left unmatched. Germline CDR1 reads KGHSH; CDR2 reads LQKENI. This CDR3 has 18 amino acids. The CDR3 sequence is CASSRKHPGQGENTEAFF. The DNA for the CDR3 is TGTGCCAGCTCACGGAAGCATCCGGGACAGGGGGAGAACACTGAAGCTTTCTTT.

The gene calls are TRBV7-9 and TRBJ1-4; TRBD1 aligns across 9 bases. The CDR3 spans 15 residues. With V trimmed by 6 bases and J by 8 bases, 10 bases remained unmatched. Germline V gives CDR1 SEHNR, CDR2 FQNEAQ (reference sequence). CDR3 nucleotide sequence: TGTGCCAGCAGTTTAACCGGGACAGGGTGGGAAAAACTGTTTTTT. Protein: CASSLTGTGWEKLFF.

The chain links TRBV5-4 to TRBJ1-4, with D uncertain. Germline values: CDR1 SGHNT, CDR2 YYREEE (reference sequence). V lost 4 bases, J lost 3 bases, and 13 bases lay in between. CDR3 size: 15 residues. Here the CDR3 reads CASSPGVQPNEKLFF. In DNA form, the CDR3 reads TGTGCCAGCAGCCCCGGGGTCCAGCCTAATGAAAAACTGTTTTTT. Supplemented by reference TRBV5-4 and TRBJ1-4, the full variable domain reads ETGVTQSPTHLIKTRGQQVTLRCSSQSGHNTVSWYQQALGQGPQFIFQYYREEENGRGNFPPRFSGLQFPNYSSELNVNALELDDSALYLCASSPGVQPNEKLFFGSGTQLSVL.

The V call is TRBV6-5, the J call TRBJ2-2; 9 nucleotides agree with TRBD1. Germline values: CDR1 MNHEY, CDR2 SVGAGI. The CDR3 is 15 amino acids. V gave up 5 bases and J gave up 4 bases; unmatched junction bases: 5. The CDR3 loop is CASSLQGAGTGELFF. The CDR3 DNA reads TGTGCCAGCAGTCTACAGGGGGCCGGCACCGGGGAGCTGTTTTTT.

CDR3 residues: CASSSGTASNYGYTF. CDR3 nucleotide sequence: TGTGCCAGCAGTTCAGGGACAGCCTCTAACTATGGCTACACCTTC. This chain uses TRBV28 with TRBJ1-2; TRBD1 agrees at 7 bases. Germline CDR1 and CDR2: MDHEN and SYDVKM. The trim removed 4 bases at V and 0 bases at J, leaving 5 bases unmatched. The CDR3 runs 15 residues.

V usage is TRBV6-5 and J usage is TRBJ1-5; a possible D gene is TRBD1 (6 bases). V lost 5 bases and J 2 bases, leaving 13 bases between the germline ends. The CDR3 extends over 15 amino acids. Germline V gene lookup returns CDR1 MNHEY and CDR2 SVGAGI. The CDR3 sequence: CASSPGTMGNQPQHF. In DNA, the CDR3 is TGTGCCAGCAGTCCCGGGACAATGGGCAATCAGCCCCAGCATTTT.

This clone has just one count. This sequence joins TRBV2 and TRBJ2-3, with TRBD1 identical over 7 bases. V lost 5 bases, J lost 8 bases, and 13 bases stayed unmatched. Germline values: CDR1 SNHLY, CDR2 FYNNEI. The CDR3 is 15 residues long. The CDR3 protein is CASSSTQGSKITQYF. CDR3 in DNA: TGTGCCAGCAGTTCTACACAGGGGAGTAAGATTACGCAGTATTTT.

This CDR3 reads CASSIDILRETQYF. The CDR3 DNA reads TGTGCCAGTAGTATAGATATACTGAGAGAGACCCAGTACTTC. The V call is TRBV19, the J call TRBJ2-5; D is uncertain. Germline values: CDR1 LNHDA, CDR2 SQIVND (reference sequence). Trimming took 0 bases from V and 4 from J, leaving 9 bases between them. This CDR3 has 14 amino acids.

The rearrangement links TRBV29-1 to TRBJ1-5; 7 nucleotides align to TRBD1. CDR1 is SQVTM, CDR2 ANQGSEA, per germline. There are 13 residues in the CDR3. V dropped 7 bases and J dropped 0; count of bases not matched to a gene: 3. CDR3 sequence: CSATGDSNQPQHF. DNA of the CDR3: TGCAGCGCTACAGGGGATAGCAATCAGCCCCAGCATTTT.

This clone was detected a few times. The chain employs TRBV28 and TRBJ2-7; a possible D gene is TRBD2 (5 bases). The CDR3 consists of 15 residues. The V gene lost 6 bases and the J gene lost 9 bases, with 24 bases spanning the gap. Per germline, CDR1 MDHEN and CDR2 SYDVKM. The CDR3 here is CASSPRDRVLSGQYV. The CDR3 nucleotides are TGTGCCAGCAGCCCGAGGGATAGGGTCTTATCGGGGCAGTACGTC.

Of note for this clone: Compared with germline, one end of the junction differs, possibly owing to a read error. V gene TRBV7-8 combines with J gene TRBJ1-5; no clear D gene. CDR3 length: 13 amino acids. The germline gives CDR1 SGHVS, CDR2 FQNEAQ. Here the CDR3 reads CATSRSGNQPQHF. The CDR3 DNA reads as TGTGCCACCAGCCGATCGGGGAATCAGCCCCAGCATTTT.

The rearrangement joins TRBV28 to TRBJ2-3; no definite D call. CDR1 and CDR2 (germline): MDHEN, SYDVKM. This CDR3 is built from 15 residues. V was shortened by 6 bases and J by 1 base, with 14 bases between the two germline ends. CDR3 in DNA: TGTGCCAGCAGCCTCCGGCCTCTAGGCACAGATACGCAGTATTTT. It yields the protein CASSLRPLGTDTQYF.

The V gene is TRBV18, the J gene TRBJ1-5; 7 bases map to TRBD1. Trimming at V came to 3 bases and at J to 2 bases, leaving 4 bases not matched to a gene. CDR1 is KGHSH and CDR2 is LQKENI in the germline V gene. The CDR3 is made up of 15 amino acids. The CDR3 nucleotides are TGTGCCAGCTCACCGACAGGGAATCGCAATCAGCCCCAGCATTTT. This encodes CASSPTGNRNQPQHF.

The rearrangement joins TRBV6-6 to TRBJ2-1, with a weak D call TRBD1 (6 bases). This CDR3 has 16 amino acids. CDR1 and CDR2 (germline): MNHNY, SVGAGI (reference sequence). Trimming cost V 3 bases and J 2 bases, with 14 bases left between them. DNA of the CDR3: TGTGCCAGCAGTTATCTGTCAGGGGCTCCCTACAATGAGCAGTTCTTC. Translating gives CASSYLSGAPYNEQFF.

The J gene is TRBJ2-5, the V gene TRBV6-5; 7 nucleotides align to TRBD1. V shed 6 bases and J 4 bases; nucleotides not matched to a gene: 5. Germline V lookup: CDR1 MNHEY, CDR2 SVGAGI. This CDR3 has 13 amino acids. Written as DNA, the CDR3 is TGTGCCAGCAGGGGGACAGTCTTAGAGACCCAGTACTTC. Translating gives CASRGTVLETQYF.

The rearrangement uses TRBV15 and TRBJ1-2, with TRBD1 as a possible D gene (5 bases). The CDR3 contains 14 residues. Trimming left V 5 bases short and J 3 bases short, with 13 bases between. CDR1 is LNHNV, CDR2 YYDKDF, per germline (reference sequence). CDR3: CATSGAGGDYGYTF. DNA for the CDR3: TGTGCCACCAGCGGGGCGGGGGGTGACTATGGCTACACCTTC.

The gene calls are TRBV6-4 and TRBJ1-1, with D possibly being TRBD1 (6 bases). Germline-derived CDR1 and CDR2 are MRHNA and SNTAGT. Between the trimmed V and J ends, which lost 0 bases and 1 base, there was a span of 9 bases. This CDR3 contains 15 residues. The CDR3 here is CASSDSSRGNTEAFF. In nucleotides, the CDR3 is TGTGCCAGCAGTGACTCGAGCAGGGGGAACACTGAAGCTTTCTTT.

This clone was seen once. The CDR3 spells CASTLTRNTGELFF. The CDR3 DNA follows: TGTGCCAGCACCCTAACGAGAAACACCGGGGAGCTGTTTTTT. The chain recombines TRBV27 with TRBJ2-2, with D unclear. The CDR3 is 14 amino acids. From germline, CDR1 is MNHEY and CDR2 SMNVEV (reference sequence). The germline V and J ends were trimmed by 7 bases and 2 bases, with 11 bases remaining between them.

The chain links TRBV15 to TRBJ1-1; TRBD1 matches 7 bases. CDR1 is LNHNV and CDR2 is YYDKDF in the germline V gene (reference sequence). With V trimmed by 0 bases and J by 1 base, 5 bases remained unmatched. The CDR3 runs to 16 residues. The CDR3 DNA reads TGTGCCACCAGCAGAGAAAACAGGGGATCGAACACTGAAGCTTTCTTT. It translates to CATSRENRGSNTEAFF.

The CDR3 spells CAWNKGGAQPQHF. As DNA, the CDR3 is TGTGCCTGGAATAAAGGGGGGGCTCAGCCCCAGCATTTT. J is TRBJ1-5 and V is TRBV30; D might be TRBD1 (6 bases). The ends were cut back, 4 bases at V and 6 bases at J, with 13 bases in the middle. CDR3 length: 13 amino acids. Germline V gives CDR1 GTSNPN, CDR2 SVGIG (reference sequence).

The chain uses TRBV6-5 and TRBJ1-5; maybe TRBD1 (6 bases). Germline V CDR1 and CDR2: MNHEY, SVGAGI. Trimming stripped 6 bases from V and 2 bases from J, with 11 bases between. The CDR3 sequence is 14 residues long. CDR3 bases: TGTGCCAGCAGAGCAGGGGTCGGCAATCAGCCCCAGCATTTT. Its protein is CASRAGVGNQPQHF.

J is TRBJ1-1 and V is TRBV10-3; possible D gene TRBD1, 5 bases. Trimming pared 3 bases from V and 4 bases from J, leaving 9 bases between. This CDR3 has 13 amino acids. Germline lookup yields CDR1 ENHRY and CDR2 SYGVKD. CDR3 sequence reads: CAISDVRATEAFF. In DNA form, the CDR3 reads TGTGCCATCAGTGACGTCAGGGCCACTGAAGCTTTCTTT.

The V and J genes are TRBV7-6 and TRBJ2-1, with 9 nucleotides matching TRBD1. CDR3 size: 13 residues. V shed 5 bases and J 9 bases; nucleotides not matched to a gene: 5. Germline CDR1 and CDR2: SGHVS and FNYEAQ. The CDR3 sequence is CASSATGGGEQFF. For the CDR3, the DNA is TGTGCCAGCAGCGCGACAGGGGGAGGTGAGCAGTTCTTC.

The CDR3 DNA sequence: TGTGCCAGTACTCACCGCGGACTAGCCGTGGAAGCGCGCAGGGAGCTGTTTTTT. This translates into CASTHRGLAVEARRELFF. The chain is built from TRBV19 and TRBJ2-2; 8 positions match TRBD2. After removal of 7 bases from V and 9 bases from J, the junction contained 22 bases not matched to a gene. In germline, CDR1 is LNHDA, CDR2 SQIVND (reference sequence). There are 18 residues in the CDR3.

This rearrangement joins TRBV9 to TRBJ2-7; 7 bases line up with TRBD1. V lost 3 bases to trimming and J lost 0 bases; unmatched junction nucleotides: 6. The CDR3 runs 15 residues. Germline loops: CDR1 SGDLS, CDR2 YYNGEE. CDR3 DNA sequence: TGTGCCAGCAGCGAGGGACAGCTCCACTCCTACGAGCAGTACTTC. Its protein is CASSEGQLHSYEQYF.

This rearrangement joins TRBV11-2 to TRBJ1-3, with 7 bases fitting TRBD1. Germline V CDR1 and CDR2: SGHAT, FQNNGV. The length of the CDR3 is 16 residues. With 6 bases clipped from V and 0 bases from J, the junction kept 8 bases outside the gene matches. The CDR3 loop reads CASRDTGAHSGNTIYF. CDR3 DNA sequence: TGTGCCAGCAGGGATACAGGGGCCCACTCTGGAAACACCATATATTTT.

The chain carries TRBV18 and TRBJ2-6, with 8 bases that match TRBD1. V was clipped by 6 bases and J by 0 bases; unmatched bases: 22. There are 22 residues in the CDR3. Germline CDR1 is KGHSH and CDR2 is LQKENI. The CDR3 nucleotides are TGTGCCAGCTCGCTACACGCGGGACAGGCCGCGAGGACCAACTCTGGGGCCAACGTCCTGACTTTC. Translating gives CASSLHAGQAARTNSGANVLTF.

This clone was detected once. A junction end diverges from the germline sequence, so it may reflect a read error. The chain has TRBV7-7 and TRBJ1-1; 7 bases map to TRBD1. CDR3 length: 16 residues. Germline values: CDR1 SSHAT, CDR2 FNYEAQ (reference sequence). CDR3 sequence reads: CASSLDRATVNTEAFF. CDR3 in DNA: TGTGCTAGCAGCTTAGACAGGGCTACCGTGAACACTGAAGCTTTCTTT.